The source of this TCR beta chain is a study of T cells in Graves' hyperthyroidism and ophthalmopathy. TCR beta CDR3 sequences were amplified from RNA transcripts. RT-PCR in the first round (using the HTBI primer set) targeted the TCR CDR3. TCRdb re-derived calls from the multiplex PCR reads in MiXCR, one entry per CDR3 protein. The sample gives 300,000 to 350,000 distinct CDR3 sequences, about 15% of which show up once; approximately 23% is in the top ten. Trimming at V came to 0 bases and at J to 7 bases, leaving 10 bases not matched to a gene. CDR1 and CDR2 (germline): KGHSH, LQKENI. This CDR3 comprises 17 residues.

This chain links TRBV18 with TRBJ2-7, with TRBD2 matching 12 bases. Sequenced: blood. This receptor was taken from a young woman with Graves' hyperthyroidism. The CDR3 DNA reads TGTGCCAGCTCACCACCGGCGCGACTAGCGGGAGTTGGTGAGCAGTACTTC. Protein product: CASSPPARLAGVGEQYF.